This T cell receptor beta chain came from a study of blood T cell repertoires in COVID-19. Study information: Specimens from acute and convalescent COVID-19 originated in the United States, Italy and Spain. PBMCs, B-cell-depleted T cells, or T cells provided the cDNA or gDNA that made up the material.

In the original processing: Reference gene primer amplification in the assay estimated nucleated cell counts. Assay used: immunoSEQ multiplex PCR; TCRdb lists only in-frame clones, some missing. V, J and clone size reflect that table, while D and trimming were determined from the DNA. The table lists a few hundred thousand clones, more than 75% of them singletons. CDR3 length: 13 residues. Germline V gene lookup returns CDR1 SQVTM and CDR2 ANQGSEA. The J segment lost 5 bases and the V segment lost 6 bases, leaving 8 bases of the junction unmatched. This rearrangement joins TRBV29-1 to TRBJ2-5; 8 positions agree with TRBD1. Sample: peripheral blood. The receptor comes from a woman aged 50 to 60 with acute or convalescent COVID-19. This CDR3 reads CSVERTGWETQYF. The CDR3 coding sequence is TGCAGCGTGGAAAGGACAGGGTGGGAGACCCAGTACTTC.